This T cell receptor (beta chain) derives from a study of blood T cells in healthy people across ages. General study results and limits: Older age went with lower TCR beta diversity per million T cells, in a roughly linear way.

Germline CDR1 and CDR2: SSHAT and FNYEAQ (reference sequence). The CDR3 runs 16 residues. The second PCR ran 7 to 11 cycles with a sample-barcoded 5' primer and J-beta primers. TCRdb re-called the 5' RACE reads with MiXCR, one entry per CDR3 protein. In the table there are 800,000 to 1,300,000 distinct CDR3 sequences, less than 25% of which are singletons. This clonotype appeared a few times. Its antigen is still unknown. Its ends do not fully match the called genes, so a read error is possible. The same sample was also studied in work on T cells of mothers and their children.

The sequenced material came from blood. The rearrangement joins TRBV7-7 to TRBJ2-7; either TRBD1 or TRBD2 may supply D (6 bases each). The receptor's source is a girl aged 2 to 9 in good health. The CDR3 region has the DNA TGTGCTAGCAGCTTAGAAGCCAGCGGAGTAGGGGGGGAGCAGTACTTC. This translates into CASSLEASGVGGEQYF.